This T cell receptor (beta chain) was sequenced for a study of blood T cell repertoires in COVID-19. Study information: There were acute and convalescent COVID-19 samples, and they came from the United States, Italy and Spain. Nucleic acid was either cDNA or gDNA, and it came from T cells, B-cell-depleted T cells, or PBMCs.

Germline trimming cut 2 bases from V and 2 bases from J; bases unmatched to any gene: 4. Germline V gives CDR1 SGHNT, CDR2 YYREEE (reference sequence). CDR3 length: 17 residues. Per the original data handling: Nucleated cell counts were estimated from reference gene primer amplification. Sequencing used immunoSEQ multiplex PCR; TCRdb keeps in-frame clones, though not all of them. The V and J calls and clone size are taken from that table; D and trimming were inferred from the DNA. The sample yields 200,000 to 250,000 clones, 65% to 85% seen once. The receptor was isolated from a young woman who had recovered from COVID-19. The genes are TRBV5-4 and TRBJ2-2; TRBD2 matches at 12 bases. Sequencing input: peripheral blood. CDR3 coding DNA: TGTGCCAGCAGCTTTAGACTAGCGGGAGTCAACACCGGGGAGCTGTTTTTT. Amino acids: CASSFRLAGVNTGELFF.